This T cell receptor (beta chain) was documented in a study of regulatory T cells in long-lasting Graves disease. This clonotype was observed a few times. The time point denotes: newly diagnosed GD, antithyroid drugs for less than 3 months. Scientists built the TCR library using RNA that was extracted from PBMCs. Libraries of TCR beta came from iRepertoire HTBI primers plus Arm-PCR of CDR3 regions. Each CDR3 protein gets one entry after TCRdb re-called the multiplex PCR reads with MiXCR. The table has around 500,000 distinct CDR3 sequences, around 16% seen once. The same sample was also used in a study of T cells in Graves' hyperthyroidism and ophthalmopathy. This second study notes: TCR CDR3 regions were first amplified by RT-PCR with HTBI primers.

Sequencing was performed on peripheral blood mononuclear cells (PBMCs), taken at new diagnosis, from a patient treated with antithyroid drugs. The TCR originated in a woman aged 35 to 60 with Graves disease.

The CDR3 loop is CASSYFTSNQPQHF. The CDR3 nucleotides are TGTGCCAGCAGTTACTTCACTAGCAATCAGCCCCAGCATTTT. This chain joins TRBV6-2 or TRBV6-3 and TRBJ1-5; the D is unclear. Trimming shortened V by 1 base and J by 0 bases, and 4 bases separated the two germline ends. This CDR3 spans 14 amino acids. CDR1 and CDR2 from the germline V gene are MNHEY and SVGEGT.